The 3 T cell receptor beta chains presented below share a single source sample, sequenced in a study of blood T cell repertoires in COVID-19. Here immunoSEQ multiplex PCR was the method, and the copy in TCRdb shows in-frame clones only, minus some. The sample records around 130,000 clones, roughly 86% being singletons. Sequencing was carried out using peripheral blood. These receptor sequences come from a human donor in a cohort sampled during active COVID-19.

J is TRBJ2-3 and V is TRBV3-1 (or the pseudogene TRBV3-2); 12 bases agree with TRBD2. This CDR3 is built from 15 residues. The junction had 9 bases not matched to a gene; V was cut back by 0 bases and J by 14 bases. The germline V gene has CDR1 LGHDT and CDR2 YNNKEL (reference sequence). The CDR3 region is CASSQDPLAGGPVYF. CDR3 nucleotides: TGTGCCAGCAGCCAAGATCCCCTAGCGGGGGGGCCGGTGTATTTT.

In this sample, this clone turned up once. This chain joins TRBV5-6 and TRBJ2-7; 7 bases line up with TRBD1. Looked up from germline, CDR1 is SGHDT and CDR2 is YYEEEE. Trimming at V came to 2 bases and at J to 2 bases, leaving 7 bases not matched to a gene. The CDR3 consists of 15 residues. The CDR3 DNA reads TGTGCCAGCAGCTTTACCGGGACAGTCACCTACGAGCAGTACTTC. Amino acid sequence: CASSFTGTVTYEQYF.

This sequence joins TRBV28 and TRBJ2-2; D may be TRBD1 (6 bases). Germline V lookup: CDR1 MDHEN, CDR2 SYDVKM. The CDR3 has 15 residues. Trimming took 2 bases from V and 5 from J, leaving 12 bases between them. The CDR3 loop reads CASSLRPGVTGELFF. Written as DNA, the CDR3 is TGTGCCAGCAGTTTAAGGCCAGGGGTGACCGGGGAGCTGTTTTTT.